The 21 T cell receptor beta chains given below trace back to one sample, sequenced in a study. TCRdb ran MiXCR on the 5' RACE reads and lists one entry per CDR3 protein. This repertoire shows about 12,000 distinct CDR3 sequences, less than 25% found once; its top ten account for less than 4%. The sequencing sample was made of naive CD4+ T cells sorted from blood. Subset indicated: naive CD4+ T cells, CD4+CD45RA+CD25-. All receptors derive from a female donor with breast cancer.

In the case of this clonotype: A junction boundary mismatches the germline segment, possibly from a read error. V is TRBV20-1 and J is TRBJ2-3; 10 positions match TRBD2. The V gene's germline CDR1 is DFQATT and CDR2 SNEGSKA (reference sequence). The CDR3 runs to 13 residues. The CDR3 DNA is TGCAGTGCCAGAGCGGGAGGGCAAAATACGCAGTATTTT. Translating it yields CSARAGGQNTQYF.

The table lists this clonotype with many counts. This may stem from a read error, because a much larger clone lies one nucleotide away. Here the CDR3 omits its conserved ending phenylalanine or tryptophan, so a read error is the likely source. The V gene is TRBV20-1, the J gene TRBJ2-7, with D unresolved. V dropped 3 bases and J dropped 1 base, with 10 bases sitting between them. Germline CDR1 and CDR2: DFQATT and SNEGSKA (reference sequence). This CDR3 has 13 residues. The CDR3 DNA sequence: TGCAGTGCTAGTACGCCGCTATCCTACGAGCAGTACTAC. This sequence encodes CSASTPLSYEQYY.

As to this clonotype: One end of the junction fails to match germline, which may point to a read error. The chain links TRBV5-1 to TRBJ1-1; a weak D match, TRBD1 (6 bases). The germline gives CDR1 SGHRS, CDR2 YFSETQ. This CDR3 region has 15 residues. CDR3 loop: CACTPTGGMNTEAFF. CDR3 DNA: TGCGCCTGCACCCCGACAGGAGGGATGAACACTGAGGCTTTCTTT. The complete variable domain, with remaining parts taken from reference TRBV5-1 and TRBJ1-1, reads KAGVTQTPRYLIKTRGQQVTLSCSPISGHRSVSWYQQTPGQGLQFLFEYFSETQRNKGNFPGRFSGRQFSNSRSEMNVSTLELGDSALYLCACTPTGGMNTEAFFGQGTRLTVV.

The V call is TRBV12-3 or TRBV12-4, the J call TRBJ1-2; D unresolved. V shed 8 bases and J shed 6 bases, with 16 bases lying between them. This CDR3 has 13 amino acids. In nucleotides, the CDR3 is TGTGCCAGCGCCTCGACAAGGCGGGATGGCTACACCTTC. It translates to CASASTRRDGYTF.

CDR3 residues: CAISESTRWVDEQFF. The CDR3 coding sequence is TGTGCCATCAGTGAGTCGACGCGGTGGGTAGATGAGCAGTTCTTC. The chain is built from TRBV10-3 and TRBJ2-1, with D unclear. Germline CDR1 and CDR2: ENHRY and SYGVKD. This CDR3 has 15 amino acids. Trimming pared 0 bases from V and 8 bases from J, leaving 14 bases between.

By its share, this clonotype is medium-sized. Written as DNA, the CDR3 is TGTGCCAGCAGCCAAGAGGTCCAACTAGCGTCGGGTGAGCAGTTCTTC. Translated, it gives CASSQEVQLASGEQFF. The rearrangement uses TRBV7-9 and TRBJ2-1; 7 bases agree with TRBD2. Germline CDR1 reads SEHNR; CDR2 reads FQNEAQ (reference sequence). Losses at the gene ends were 5 bases for V and 9 bases for J; bases not matched to a gene: 16. The CDR3 covers 16 residues.

On this clonotype: Given a much more abundant clone one base away, this may be a read error. This rearrangement joins TRBV7-3 to TRBJ2-7, with TRBD1 matching over 7 bases. The CDR3 covers 15 residues. Germline lookup yields CDR1 SGHTA and CDR2 FQGTGA. J was trimmed by 3 bases and V by 5 bases; bases with no gene match: 10. CDR3 in amino acids: CASSLMPGGNYEQYF. In DNA form, the CDR3 reads TGTGCCAGCAGCCTCATGCCAGGGGGAAACTACGAGCAGTACTTC.

This clonotype has a count of ten or more. The J gene is TRBJ1-1, the V gene TRBV4-1; no definite D call. The CDR3 contains 13 residues. Germline V lookup: CDR1 MGHRA, CDR2 YSYEKL. Trimming took 1 base from V and 0 from J, leaving 3 bases between them. The CDR3 region is CASSQGVNTEAFF. The CDR3 region has the DNA TGCGCCAGCAGCCAAGGGGTGAACACTGAAGCTTTCTTT.

This clonotype was detected ten times or more. The gene calls are TRBV6-5 and TRBJ2-7; TRBD1 agrees at 10 bases. The J segment lost 4 bases and the V segment lost 6 bases, leaving 6 bases of the junction unmatched. Germline V gene data show CDR1 as MNHEY and CDR2 as SVGAGI. The CDR3 has 14 amino acids. The CDR3: CASRRGQGSYEQYF. The CDR3 DNA sequence: TGTGCCAGCAGACGGGGACAGGGGAGTTACGAGCAGTACTTC.

This clonotype has ten or more counts. The chain employs TRBV11-2 and TRBJ2-5; D gene ambiguous. CDR1 is SGHAT and CDR2 is FQNNGV in the germline V gene. Trimming shortened V by 3 bases and J by 7 bases, and 9 bases separated the two germline ends. This CDR3 is built from 12 residues. The CDR3 sequence: CASSFPFMTQYF. DNA for the CDR3: TGTGCCAGCAGCTTCCCTTTTATGACCCAGTACTTC.

In this sample, this clonotype turned up many times. A much larger clone sits a single nucleotide away, making a read error possible. This chain joins TRBV20-1 and TRBJ2-1, with 9 positions matching TRBD1. J lost 8 bases, V lost 5 bases, and 10 bases had no gene match. Germline CDR1 and CDR2: DFQATT and SNEGSKA (reference sequence). The CDR3 is 14 residues long. CDR3 DNA: TGCAGTGCTCACGGACAGGGGAGAATAGATGAGCAGTTCTTC. This gives the protein CSAHGQGRIDEQFF.

About this clonotype itself: A read error may account for a junction end that differs from germline. V usage is TRBV3-1 and J usage is TRBJ2-4, with D tentatively TRBD1 (6 bases). This CDR3 is built from 16 residues. CDR1 is LGHDT and CDR2 is YNNKEL in the germline V gene (reference sequence). This CDR3 is CASGQSDRGGKNIQYF. CDR3 nucleotide sequence: TGTGCCAGCGGCCAATCGGACAGAGGGGGCAAAAACATTCAGTACTTC. Full variable domain (remainder filled in from reference TRBV3-1 and TRBJ2-4): DTAVSQTPKYLVTQMGNDKSIKCEQNLGHDTMYWYKQDSKKFLKIMFSYNNKELIINETVPNRFSPKSPDKAHLNLHINSLELGDSAVYFCASGQSDRGGKNIQYFGAGTRLSVL.

Sample share makes this clonotype medium-sized. This chain links TRBV30 with TRBJ1-1; TRBD1 is a possible D gene (5 bases). There are 13 residues in the CDR3. Germline-derived CDR1 and CDR2 are GTSNPN and SVGIG (reference sequence). The germline V and J ends were trimmed by 1 base and 1 base, with 7 bases remaining between them. DNA for the CDR3: TGTGCCTGGAGTGCCGGGGGGAACACTGAAGCTTTCTTT. Its protein is CAWSAGGNTEAFF.

As concerns this clonotype: A read error may produce the germline difference seen at one junction end. CDR3 nucleotide sequence: TGTGCCACCAGCAGAGATGTGGCAGGGGTGCAGCCCCAGCGTTTT. This encodes CATSRDVAGVQPQRF. The chain carries TRBV15 and TRBJ1-5, with D tentatively TRBD1 (6 bases). CDR3 length: 15 residues. Germline CDR1 reads LNHNV; CDR2 reads YYDKDF (reference sequence).

This chain uses TRBV30 with TRBJ2-1; D gene uncertain. Between the trimmed V and J ends, which lost 0 bases and 10 bases, there was a span of 10 bases. Germline V gene sequence: CDR1 GTSNPN, CDR2 SVGIG (reference sequence). This CDR3 has 12 residues. The CDR3 spells CAWSVVGPEQFF. In DNA form, the CDR3 reads TGTGCCTGGAGTGTTGTCGGACCAGAGCAGTTCTTC.

To note about this clonotype: A much larger clone differs from this one at a single base, so this may be a read error. The genes are TRBV28 and TRBJ2-7; D perhaps matches TRBD1 (6 bases). Looked up from germline, CDR1 is MDHEN and CDR2 is SYDVKM. The CDR3 is made up of 14 amino acids. Trimming cost V 4 bases and J 3 bases, with 13 bases left between them. The CDR3 DNA reads as TGTGCCAGCAGTTCTGACAGGCAGATCTACGAGCAGTACTTC. It codes for CASSSDRQIYEQYF.

This chain connects TRBV20-1 to TRBJ2-3, with unresolved D. This CDR3 is built from 14 residues. CDR1 is DFQATT and CDR2 is SNEGSKA in the germline V gene (reference sequence). With 2 bases removed from V and 1 base from J, the gap between germline ends came to 10 bases. The CDR3 sequence is CSARPSPGTDTQYF. CDR3 nucleotides: TGCAGTGCTAGACCCAGCCCCGGCACAGATACGCAGTATTTT.

At least ten counts were recorded for this clonotype. A much larger clone sits a single nucleotide away, making a read error possible. The CDR3 DNA reads as TGCAGTTCCAAGGGGGAGACCCAGTACTTC. Protein sequence: CSSKGETQYF. V gene TRBV20-1 combines with J gene TRBJ2-5, with D perhaps TRBD1 (5 bases). Germline V gene lookup returns CDR1 DFQATT and CDR2 SNEGSKA (reference sequence). The CDR3 runs to 10 residues. Trimming removed 8 bases at V and 5 bases at J, with 9 bases between.

J is TRBJ1-4 and V is TRBV7-2; D may be TRBD1 (5 bases). Germline-derived CDR1 and CDR2 are SGHTA and FQGNSA. There are 13 residues in the CDR3. V gave up 5 bases and J gave up 7 bases, with 11 bases separating them. This chain's CDR3 is CASSQTVFEKLFF. The CDR3 DNA reads TGTGCCAGCAGCCAGACAGTTTTTGAAAAACTGTTTTTT.

The genes are TRBV9 and TRBJ2-1; 11 nucleotides match TRBD2. V was pared by 0 bases and J by 12 bases, with 2 bases of the junction left unmatched. CDR1 SGDLS and CDR2 YYNGEE come from the germline V gene. This CDR3 region has 13 residues. The DNA of the CDR3 is TGTGCCAGCAGCGTAGTTAGCGGGAGGGTGCAGTTCTTC. This sequence encodes CASSVVSGRVQFF.

This clonotype has a handful of counts. A much larger clone lies a single base off, so this may be a read error. The chain is built from TRBV20-1 and TRBJ2-1; the D gene is possibly TRBD1 (5 bases). Germline lookup yields CDR1 DFQATT and CDR2 SNEGSKA (reference sequence). The CDR3 extends over 15 amino acids. The DNA for the CDR3 is TGCGGTGCTAGAGATGGGCGACAGAACGACAATGAGCAGTTCTTC. Amino acids: CGARDGRQNDNEQFF.